Presented here are 18 T cell receptor beta chains from one specimen sequenced in a study of blood T cell repertoires in COVID-19. Profiling relied on immunoSEQ multiplex PCR, and the TCRdb table lists in-frame clones only, not all of them. The table has about 230,000 clones, 86% seen once. Sequencing was performed on PBMCs or T cells enriched from blood (not recorded which). These receptors all come from a woman between 50 and 59 years old in a cohort exposed to, infected with or recovered from COVID-19 (not recorded which).

This clone was seen more than once but under ten times. J is TRBJ2-3 and V is TRBV4-2; 9 bases are shared with TRBD2. With 4 bases clipped from V and 5 bases from J, the junction kept 10 bases outside the gene matches. Germline V gene lookup returns CDR1 LGHNA and CDR2 YNFKEQ. This CDR3 has 16 residues. This CDR3 reads CASSLPRAGGLDTQYF. The DNA for the CDR3 is TGTGCCAGCAGCCTCCCACGAGCGGGGGGTTTAGATACGCAGTATTTT.

The gene calls are TRBV6-2 or TRBV6-3 and TRBJ2-1, with D possibly being TRBD1 (6 bases). Germline lookup yields CDR1 MNHEY and CDR2 SVGEGT. V lost 2 bases and J 5 bases, leaving 16 bases between the germline ends. The CDR3 sequence is 16 residues long. CDR3 protein: CASSYPRTEEDNEQFF. The CDR3 DNA reads TGTGCCAGCAGTTACCCGAGGACAGAAGAAGACAATGAGCAGTTCTTC.

The rearrangement links TRBV27 to TRBJ1-5; D perhaps matches TRBD1 (5 bases). V lost 5 bases and J lost 0, with 11 bases in between. The CDR3 has 15 residues. The V gene's germline CDR1 is MNHEY and CDR2 SMNVEV (reference sequence). CDR3 sequence (DNA): TGTGCCAGCAGTCCCGACAGCAATAGCAATCAGCCCCAGCATTTT. Its protein is CASSPDSNSNQPQHF.

The chain has TRBV19 and TRBJ2-7, with D possibly being TRBD2 (6 bases). CDR3 size: 14 residues. Trimming removed 3 bases at V and 2 bases at J, with 11 bases between. Germline CDR1 is LNHDA and CDR2 is SQIVND (reference sequence). CDR3 residues: CASSIRSGAYEQYF. The CDR3 DNA sequence: TGTGCCAGTAGTATTCGTTCGGGGGCCTACGAGCAGTACTTC.

This chain connects TRBV19 to TRBJ1-2; 7 bases are shared with TRBD1. The V and J ends lost 6 bases and 8 bases, in that order; junction bases with no gene match: 9. CDR3 length: 13 residues. CDR1 and CDR2 (germline): LNHDA, SQIVND (reference sequence). The CDR3 sequence: CASRERQGQGYTF. DNA for the CDR3: TGTGCCAGTAGGGAGCGACAGGGCCAGGGCTACACCTTC.

The chain employs TRBV5-1 and TRBJ1-1; TRBD1 agrees at 9 bases. The V gene end was trimmed by 0 bases and the J gene end by 8 bases; junction bases not matched to a gene: 5. Per germline, CDR1 SGHRS and CDR2 YFSETQ. This CDR3 is 14 amino acids long. For the CDR3, the DNA is TGCGCCAGCAGCTTGGCACAGGGGGCATTGGAAGCTTTCTTT. Translating gives CASSLAQGALEAFF. Based on the CDR3 plus reference TRBV5-1 and TRBJ1-1, the full variable domain is KAGVTQTPRYLIKTRGQQVTLSCSPISGHRSVSWYQQTPGQGLQFLFEYFSETQRNKGNFPGRFSGRQFSNSRSEMNVSTLELGDSALYLCASSLAQGALEAFFGQGTRLTVV.

V usage is TRBV4-3 and J usage is TRBJ1-1; D call uncertain. The CDR3 is 17 residues long. V was clipped by 0 bases and J by 5 bases, with 19 bases between them. From germline, CDR1 is LGHNA and CDR2 YSLEER. CDR3 nucleotides: TGCGCCAGCAGCCAAGATGGGAGGGCGGGAGGTAGAACTGAAGCTTTCTTT. Protein product: CASSQDGRAGGRTEAFF.

This chain uses TRBV7-2 with TRBJ2-3, with D maybe TRBD1 (6 bases). The V end was cut by 1 base, the J end by 5 bases, with 13 bases between. Germline lookup yields CDR1 SGHTA and CDR2 FQGNSA. CDR3 length equals 15 residues. CDR3 sequence (DNA): TGTGCCAGCAGCTTAGGTATCACAGGGCGAGATACGCAGTATTTT. It encodes CASSLGITGRDTQYF. Using reference TRBV7-2 and TRBJ2-3 for the parts outside the CDR3, the full variable domain is GAGVSQSPSNKVTEKGKDVELRCDPISGHTALYWYRQSLGQGLEFLIYFQGNSAPDKSGLPSDRFSAERTGGSVSTLTIQRTQQEDSAVYLCASSLGITGRDTQYFGPGTRLTVL.

The rearrangement uses TRBV6-4 and TRBJ2-7, with D perhaps TRBD1 (6 bases). The germline CDR1 and CDR2 sequences are MRHNA and SNTAGT. V was shortened by 6 bases and J by 1 base, with 16 bases between the two germline ends. This CDR3 has 15 amino acids. CDR3 coding DNA: TGTGCCAGCAGAAGCAGGGGATCCCCATCCTACGAGCAGTACTTC. This gives the protein CASRSRGSPSYEQYF.

The rearrangement joins TRBV4-2 to TRBJ1-5; TRBD1 aligns across 9 bases. The V and J ends lost 1 base and 1 base, in that order; junction bases with no gene match: 8. The CDR3 has 18 residues. Germline CDR1 LGHNA, CDR2 YNFKEQ. CDR3 sequence: CASSQGQGVVGSNQPQHF. In nucleotides, the CDR3 is TGTGCCAGCAGCCAAGGACAGGGGGTTGTCGGGAGCAATCAGCCCCAGCATTTT.

In DNA form, the CDR3 reads TGTGCCAGCAGCTTTCCCCCGGGGGGAGCTAACTATGGCTACACCTTC. Residues: CASSFPPGGANYGYTF. The chain is built from TRBV7-9 and TRBJ1-2; D possibly corresponds to TRBD1 (5 bases). Germline V gives CDR1 SEHNR, CDR2 FQNEAQ (reference sequence). Trimming stripped 3 bases from V and 0 bases from J, with 14 bases between. The CDR3 spans 16 residues.

The CDR3 is CAWSGGGAAYEQYF. In DNA, the CDR3 is TGTGCCTGGAGTGGGGGCGGGGCGGCCTACGAGCAGTACTTC. The rearrangement links TRBV30 to TRBJ2-7; D possibly corresponds to TRBD2 (6 bases). Germline V CDR1 and CDR2: GTSNPN, SVGIG (reference sequence). Trimming took 1 base from V and 2 from J, leaving 12 bases between them. CDR3 length equals 14 residues.

The rearrangement uses TRBV4-1 and TRBJ1-4; 7 nucleotides align to TRBD1. Trimming at V came to 4 bases and at J to 8 bases, leaving 13 bases not matched to a gene. CDR1 is MGHRA, CDR2 YSYEKL, per germline. This CDR3 region has 16 residues. The CDR3 sequence is CASSLGWAETGEKLFF. CDR3 nucleotide sequence: TGCGCCAGCAGCCTAGGTTGGGCCGAGACAGGGGAAAAACTGTTTTTT.

V usage is TRBV11-3 and J usage is TRBJ2-3, with TRBD2 matching 11 bases. The germline V gene has CDR1 SGHNT and CDR2 YENEEA. The junction had 3 bases not matched to a gene; V was cut back by 4 bases and J by 0 bases. CDR3 length: 16 residues. CDR3 DNA: TGTGCCAGCAGCTCGACTAGCGGGGATAGCACAGATACGCAGTATTTT. It encodes CASSSTSGDSTDTQYF.

The gene calls are TRBV6-5 and TRBJ1-3; D is ambiguous. Trimming left V 6 bases short and J 2 bases short, with 14 bases between. Germline CDR1 and CDR2: MNHEY and SVGAGI. This CDR3 spans 15 amino acids. CDR3 loop: CASRSASVAGNTIYF. CDR3 nucleotide sequence: TGTGCCAGCAGGAGCGCGTCTGTAGCTGGAAACACCATATATTTT.

The chain carries TRBV19 and TRBJ1-2; unclear D gene. CDR3 length: 14 amino acids. V was clipped by 6 bases and J by 7 bases, with 18 bases between them. CDR1 and CDR2 (germline): LNHDA, SQIVND (reference sequence). The CDR3 sequence is CASSPFRQQSGYTF. Here the CDR3 DNA reads TGTGCCAGTAGCCCATTTAGGCAACAGTCTGGCTACACCTTC.

The V gene is TRBV11-2, the J gene TRBJ2-7; 9 positions agree with TRBD1. Per germline, CDR1 SGHAT and CDR2 FQNNGV. With 2 bases clipped from V and 3 bases from J, the junction kept 5 bases outside the gene matches. The CDR3 contains 15 residues. The CDR3 reads CASSLIGQGFYEQYF. CDR3 nucleotides: TGTGCCAGCAGCTTAATTGGACAGGGGTTCTACGAGCAGTACTTC.

The chain joins TRBV3-1 (or the pseudogene TRBV3-2) to TRBJ1-2, with 7 bases aligning to TRBD1. Germline assignment: CDR1 LGHDT and CDR2 YNNKEL (reference sequence). The CDR3 is 14 amino acids. Trimming took 5 bases from V and 3 from J; bases not matched to a gene: 6. The CDR3 region is CASSSYRGDYGYTF. The CDR3 coding sequence is TGTGCCAGCAGCTCATACAGGGGAGACTATGGCTACACCTTC.